One sample yielded the 15 T cell receptor beta chains listed below, sequenced in a study of a mutant IDH1 vaccine in newly diagnosed glioma. Time point described: week 5, during vaccination. The vaccine gave 300 ug of a 20-mer mutant IDH1 peptide subcutaneously per dose. The assay was immunoSEQ multiplex PCR, and TCRdb's table has in-frame clones only and misses some. This table has around 56,000 clones, approximately 82% appearing once. For these receptors, no antigen is known. The specimen comprised PBMCs, sampled from a glioma patient whose treatment included an IDH1 peptide vaccine. The receptors originated from a woman between 18 and 30 years old with glioma. Some clones in this sample may be carry-over from other donors' samples.

The chain combines TRBV11-3 with TRBJ1-1, with 8 bases identical to TRBD1. Germline V gene lookup returns CDR1 SGHNT and CDR2 YENEEA. J lost 6 bases, V lost 5 bases, and 5 bases had no gene match. The CDR3 totals 13 residues. CDR3 region: CASSLQGAAEAFF. As DNA, the CDR3 is TGTGCCAGCAGCCTTCAGGGGGCCGCTGAAGCTTTCTTT.

The CDR3 region has the DNA TGTGCCAGCAGTTCTGGACCTACCCAGGAAAAACTGTTTTTT. Protein product: CASSSGPTQEKLFF. The chain uses TRBV27 and TRBJ1-4; no clear D gene. The V end was cut by 4 bases, the J end by 8 bases, with 14 bases between. Germline V gives CDR1 MNHEY, CDR2 SMNVEV (reference sequence). This CDR3 comprises 14 residues. Full variable domain (remainder filled in from reference TRBV27 and TRBJ1-4): EAQVTQNPRYLITVTGKKLTVTCSQNMNHEYMSWYRQDPGLGLRQIYYSMNVEVTDKGDVPEGYKVSRKEKRNFPLILESPSPNQTSLYFCASSSGPTQEKLFFGSGTQLSVL.

The CDR3 DNA reads TGCGCCAGCAGCTTGAGGGTGGCCCCCTATGGCTACACCTTC. Translated, it gives CASSLRVAPYGYTF. The genes are TRBV5-1 and TRBJ1-2; D unclear. Germline V gene sequence: CDR1 SGHRS, CDR2 YFSETQ. The V gene lost 1 base and the J gene lost 4 bases, with 11 bases spanning the gap. This CDR3 comprises 14 residues.

This rearrangement joins TRBV2 to TRBJ2-4; D possibly corresponds to TRBD1 (6 bases). The germline V gene has CDR1 SNHLY and CDR2 FYNNEI. The CDR3 runs 16 residues. With 6 bases removed from V and 6 bases from J, the gap between germline ends came to 21 bases. CDR3 in DNA: TGTGCCAGCAGCGTCGGTATGGGGGCGCGTGGAAACATTCAGTACTTC. It yields the protein CASSVGMGARGNIQYF.

The chain is built from TRBV14 and TRBJ2-3; tentative D call: TRBD1 (5 bases). Germline V gives CDR1 SGHDN, CDR2 FVKESK. V lost 0 bases to trimming and J lost 2 bases, with 15 bases between them. The CDR3 length is 17 residues. The CDR3 nucleotides read TGTGCCAGCAGCCAAGATGTCAGGGCTACCGTCACAGATACGCAGTATTTT. Its protein is CASSQDVRATVTDTQYF.

CDR3 coding DNA: TGCGCCAGCAGCCAACCGCAAGAGACCCAGTACTTC. Translation gives CASSQPQETQYF. The chain employs TRBV4-1 and TRBJ2-5, with D hard to call. In germline, CDR1 is MGHRA, CDR2 YSYEKL. V lost 2 bases and J lost 2, with 3 bases in between. The CDR3 covers 12 residues.

This clone was seen once. CDR3 amino acids: CASSKGGGREQFF. In DNA form, the CDR3 reads TGTGCCAGCAGCAAAGGTGGGGGGAGAGAGCAGTTCTTC. V usage is TRBV9 and J usage is TRBJ2-1, with D perhaps matching TRBD2 (6 bases). From germline, CDR1 is SGDLS and CDR2 YYNGEE. The CDR3 contains 13 residues. V lost 4 bases to trimming and J lost 10 bases, with 15 bases between them.

This clone appeared a few times. The chain joins TRBV5-1 to TRBJ1-1; 8 bases are shared with TRBD1. The length of the CDR3 is 13 residues. Trimming at V came to 4 bases and at J to 5 bases, leaving 4 bases not matched to a gene. Germline assignment: CDR1 SGHRS and CDR2 YFSETQ. In nucleotides, the CDR3 is TGCGCCAGCAGCCGGACAGGGAAAACTGAAGCTTTCTTT. Amino acids: CASSRTGKTEAFF.

The J gene is TRBJ2-1, the V gene TRBV6-1; TRBD2 might be the D (6 bases). The germline gives CDR1 MNHNS, CDR2 SASEGT. V dropped 6 bases and J dropped 6 bases, with 12 bases sitting between them. This CDR3 is built from 13 residues. The CDR3 spells CASSSSDSNEQFF. The CDR3 DNA is TGTGCCAGCAGCTCTAGCGACAGCAATGAGCAGTTCTTC.

The rearrangement uses TRBV6-6 and TRBJ2-3; D is perhaps TRBD1 or TRBD2 (5 bases each). Germline values: CDR1 MNHNY, CDR2 SVGAGI (reference sequence). The CDR3 spans 15 residues. V lost 7 bases to trimming and J lost 4 bases, with 18 bases between them. The CDR3 DNA follows: TGTGCCAGCAATTGGGGGACCGTGGGCGCAGATACGCAGTATTTT. Translating it yields CASNWGTVGADTQYF.

This clone was recorded a few times. J is TRBJ1-1 and V is TRBV5-5; perhaps TRBD1 as D (5 bases). Germline lookup yields CDR1 SGHKS and CDR2 YYEKEE (reference sequence). The length of the CDR3 is 12 residues. Trimming took 0 bases from V and 11 from J, leaving 11 bases between them. DNA for the CDR3: TGTGCCAGCAGCTTGGCCAGGGATCCTGCTTTCTTT. Residues: CASSLARDPAFF.

This clone was observed a handful of times. The rearrangement links TRBV28 to TRBJ2-7; 8 positions match TRBD2. Losses at the gene ends were 3 bases for V and 1 base for J; bases not matched to a gene: 5. The CDR3 runs 15 residues. Germline assignment: CDR1 MDHEN and CDR2 SYDVKM. CDR3 sequence reads: CASSLVGLASYEQYF. The DNA for the CDR3 is TGTGCCAGCAGTTTGGTAGGACTAGCTTCCTACGAGCAGTACTTC.

The rearrangement uses TRBV6-5 and TRBJ2-1; perhaps TRBD1 as D (5 bases). V was trimmed by 6 bases and J by 2 bases, leaving 14 bases between them. The CDR3 totals 15 residues. Germline CDR1 is MNHEY and CDR2 is SVGAGI. The CDR3 reads CASRLQGSPYNEQFF. CDR3 in DNA: TGTGCCAGCAGACTCCAGGGATCTCCCTACAATGAGCAGTTCTTC.

The V gene is TRBV27, the J gene TRBJ2-1; TRBD2 matches at 7 bases. Germline V gene sequence: CDR1 MNHEY, CDR2 SMNVEV (reference sequence). The CDR3 is made up of 15 amino acids. Germline trimming cut 8 bases from V and 8 bases from J; bases unmatched to any gene: 15. CDR3 amino acids: CASRPGGTWDDEQFF. The CDR3 region has the DNA TGTGCCAGCCGCCCCGGGGGGACGTGGGACGATGAGCAGTTCTTC.

The rearrangement joins TRBV10-3 to TRBJ1-3; D might be TRBD1 (6 bases). Germline values: CDR1 ENHRY, CDR2 SYGVKD. V lost 5 bases, J lost 0 bases, and 11 bases lay in between. The CDR3 has 15 amino acids. CDR3 amino acids: CAISTTGSSGNTIYF. CDR3 DNA: TGTGCCATCAGTACTACAGGGAGCTCTGGAAACACCATATATTTT.